This T cell receptor beta chain was sequenced for a study of cytomegalovirus exposure and HLA in healthy donors. The PCR ran on 60 Vbeta and 13 Jbeta primers. The table came from immunoSEQ multiplex PCR; TCRdb's copy has only in-frame clones and leaves some out. The table lists about 150,000 clones, roughly 75% of them singletons, with around 1.5% in the top ten. This CDR3 is 13 amino acids long. V gave up 5 bases and J gave up 5 bases, with 12 bases separating them. From germline, CDR1 is MNHEY and CDR2 SVGAGI. The sequencing sample was made of PBMCs. The chain joins TRBV6-5 to TRBJ2-5; possibly TRBD1 for D (6 bases). The TCR sequence derives from a man aged 18 to 30 in good health and CMV-seronegative. The CDR3: CASSNRESETQYF. The CDR3 DNA is TGTGCCAGCAGTAACAGGGAATCGGAGACCCAGTACTTC.